A selection of T cell receptor beta chains follows, all from one sample in a study of shared clonotypes between healthy human individuals. Method: immunoSEQ multiplex PCR; TCRdb's copy keeps in-frame clones and lacks some. The sample has about 2.4 million clones, over 85% seen once. The sample consisted of naive CD4+ T cells from PBMCs. The receptors stem from a man between 18 and 35 years old in good health. Some clones in this sample may be carry-over from other donors' samples. Each CDR3 is given with its conserved first and last residue. The D gene is left open where the match is weak. Size is omitted from some rows. Given values are once, few, many or a class for expanded clones.

TRBD1	NA	TRBV27	TRBJ1-4	TGTGCCAGCAGTTCCTACAGGGGAGCTAATGAAAAACTGTTTTTT	CASSSYRGANEKLFF
NA	NA	TRBV29-1	TRBJ2-5	TGCAGCGGCTATTTGTACCAAGAGACCCAGTACTTC	CSGYLYQETQYF
NA	NA	TRBV6-4	TRBJ1-1	TGTGCGGGCGGGGCCGCCATGAACACTGAAGCTTTCTTT	CAGGAAMNTEAFF
NA	NA	TRBV7-9	TRBJ2-7	TGTGCCAGCAGCGTTACAGCCTACGAGCAGTACTTC	CASSVTAYEQYF
TRBD2	NA	TRBV9	TRBJ2-7	TGTGCCAGCAGCGCGGGACTAGCGGGAGCCTCTCGCGAGCAGTACTTC	CASSAGLAGASREQYF
TRBD1	NA	TRBV6-5	TRBJ2-1	TGTGCCAGCTGGGACAGAACCCGCCCCGAGCAGTTCTTC	CASWDRTRPEQFF
NA	NA	TRBV18	TRBJ2-1	TGTGCCAGCTCACCGGCCGGCTCCTACAATGAGCAGTTCTTC	CASSPAGSYNEQFF
NA	NA	TRBV19	TRBJ2-2	TGTGCCGGGAGTTGGTCCGCGAACACCGGGGAGCTGTTTTTT	CAGSWSANTGELFF
NA	NA	TRBV18	TRBJ1-1	TGTGCCAGCTCAGCCACAGGGTTGGACACTGAAGCTTTCTTT	CASSATGLDTEAFF
NA	NA	TRBV5-6	TRBJ2-7	TGTGCCAGCAGCTGGGAGGGGGCAGACTCCTACGAGCAGTACTTC	CASSWEGADSYEQYF
NA	NA	TRBV18	TRBJ1-1	TGTGCCAGCTCACCACTGGGACCTAGTGAAGCTTTCTTT	CASSPLGPSEAFF
NA	NA	TRBV21-1	TRBJ2-7	TGTGCCAGCAGCAAAGTGGCAGGGAAGTCCTACGAGCAGTACTTC	CASSKVAGKSYEQYF
TRBD2	NA	TRBV7-9	TRBJ2-3	TGTGCCAGCAGCTTAGCGGGAGGGCCGCAAGATACGCAGTATTTT	CASSLAGGPQDTQYF
NA	NA	TRBV25-1	TRBJ2-7	TGTGCCAGCAGTGAATCGGGTATTTGGGCCTACGAGCAGTACTTC	CASSESGIWAYEQYF
NA	once	TRBV14	TRBJ1-1	TGTGCCAGCAGCCCTCCGGGGGGGGCAGGAACTGAAGCTTTCTTT	CASSPPGGAGTEAFF
NA	NA	TRBV5-1	TRBJ1-4	TGCGCCAGCAGCTTATCCCAGAGTAATGAAAAACTGTTTTTT	CASSLSQSNEKLFF
NA	once	TRBV30	TRBJ1-4	TGTGCCTGGAATTCAGGTCTTGCAACTAATGAAAAACTGTTTTTT	CAWNSGLATNEKLFF
NA	NA	TRBV7-9	TRBJ1-5	TGTGCCAGCAGCTTAGGGGGAGGAGGCAATCAGCCCCAGCATTTT	CASSLGGGGNQPQHF
NA	NA	TRBV20-1	TRBJ2-3	TGCAGTTTGGACAGCACAGATACGCAGTATTTT	CSLDSTDTQYF
NA	NA	TRBV5-1	TRBJ1-6	TGCGCCAGCGGGAACGGGACACTTCTTTCACCCCTCCACTTT	CASGNGTLLSPLHF
NA	once	TRBV7-9	TRBJ2-3	TGTGCCAGCAGCTTAGAACTCGTCGGTAGCACAGATACGCAGTATTTT	CASSLELVGSTDTQYF
TRBD1	few	TRBV7-2	TRBJ1-1	TGTGCCAGCATCACCTTTTTTCAGGGGGGCACTGAAGCTTTCTTT	CASITFFQGGTEAFF
TRBD1	NA	TRBV27	TRBJ1-5	TGTGCCAGCAGTTTAGGGGGACAGGGAAGTCAGCCCCAGCATTTT	CASSLGGQGSQPQHF
NA	NA	TRBV4-3	TRBJ2-7	TGCGCCAGCAGCCGAGAACAGGGCTCGCCCTACGAGCAGTACTTC	CASSREQGSPYEQYF
NA	NA	TRBV7-8	TRBJ2-3	TGTGCCAGCAGCCCTCGGGAGAACCCACTCCGGACAGATACGCAGTATTTT	CASSPRENPLRTDTQYF
NA	NA	TRBV7-2	TRBJ2-7	TGTGCCAGCAGCTCCCAGGGTATCTCCTACGAGCAGTACTTC	CASSSQGISYEQYF
NA	NA	TRBV14	TRBJ2-1	TGTGCCAGCAGCCAAGGGGGTGGCGGCCCCTACAATGAGCAGTTCTTC	CASSQGGGGPYNEQFF
NA	NA	TRBV7-9	TRBJ2-7	TGTGCCAGCAGCTTAGTTGGCTACGAGCAGTACTTC	CASSLVGYEQYF
TRBD1	NA	TRBV29-1	TRBJ1-1	TGCAGCGTGGAAGAACAGGGGGAGGCTGAAGCTTTCTTT	CSVEEQGEAEAFF
NA	NA	TRBV11-2	TRBJ1-3	TGTGCCAGCAGCTTAGATCGGTTTGGGGTTGCTGGAAACACCATATATTTT	CASSLDRFGVAGNTIYF
NA	NA	TRBV5-1	TRBJ1-3	TGCGCCAGCAGCTTGGGGGGTGACACCATATATTTT	CASSLGGDTIYF